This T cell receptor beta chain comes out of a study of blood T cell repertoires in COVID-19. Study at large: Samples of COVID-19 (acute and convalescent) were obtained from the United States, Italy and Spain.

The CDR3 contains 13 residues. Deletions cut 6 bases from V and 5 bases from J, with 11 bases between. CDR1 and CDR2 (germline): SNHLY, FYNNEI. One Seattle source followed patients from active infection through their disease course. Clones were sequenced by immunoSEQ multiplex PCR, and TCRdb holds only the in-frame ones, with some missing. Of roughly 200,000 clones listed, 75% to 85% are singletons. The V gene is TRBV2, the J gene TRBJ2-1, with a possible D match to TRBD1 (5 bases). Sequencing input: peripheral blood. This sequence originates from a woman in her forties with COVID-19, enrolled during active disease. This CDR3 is CASSLDTNNEQFF. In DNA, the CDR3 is TGTGCCAGCAGCTTGGACACGAACAATGAGCAGTTCTTC.